Sequencing of this TCR beta chain was carried out in a study of shared clonotypes between healthy human individuals. Background on the study: Aged between 18 and 49, the donors were two women and three men. Study results and caveats: Across a handful of donors, naive CD4 shared around 5.1%, naive CD8 less than 4%, memory CD4 about 2.5%, memory CD8 about 0.4%. What naive subsets generally showed was a larger estimated richness than memory subsets showed.

The test was conducted at deep level. TCRdb's table, derived via immunoSEQ multiplex PCR, lists solely in-frame clones and lacks some. The sample includes around 2.1 million clones, 93% of them seen just once. Points on this clone: The antigen remains unidentified.

CD45RO-negative, CCR7-selected cells formed the naive CD8 fraction, which excluded terminally differentiated effector memory CD45RA+ cells. The CDR3 is 20 residues long. V trimming: 4 bases; J trimming: 7 bases; junction bases outside the gene matches: 17. Germline values: CDR1 SGHNT, CDR2 YYREEE (reference sequence). The clonotype was recovered from a man aged 18 to 29 in good health. Some clones in this sample may be carry-over from other donors' samples. The material sequenced was naive CD8+ T cells from PBMCs. This chain uses TRBV5-4 with TRBJ2-2; TRBD2 agrees at 15 bases. DNA for the CDR3: TGTGCCAGCAGCGTGGAATCGGGACTAGCGGGAGGCCTGGGTGGCGGGGAGCTGTTTTTT. It codes for CASSVESGLAGGLGGGELFF.